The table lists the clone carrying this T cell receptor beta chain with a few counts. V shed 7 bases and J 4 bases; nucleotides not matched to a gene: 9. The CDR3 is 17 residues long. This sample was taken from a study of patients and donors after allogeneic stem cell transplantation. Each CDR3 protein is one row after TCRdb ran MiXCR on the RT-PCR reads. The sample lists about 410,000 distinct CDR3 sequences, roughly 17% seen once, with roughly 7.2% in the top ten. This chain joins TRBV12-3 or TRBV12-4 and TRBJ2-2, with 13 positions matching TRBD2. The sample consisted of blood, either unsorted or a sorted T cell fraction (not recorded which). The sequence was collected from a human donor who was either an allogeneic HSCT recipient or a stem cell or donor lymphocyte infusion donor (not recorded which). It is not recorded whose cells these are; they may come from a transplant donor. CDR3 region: CASTRTSGGLGTGELFF. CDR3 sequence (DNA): TGTGCCAGCACCCGGACTAGCGGGGGTTTGGGCACCGGGGAGCTGTTTTTT.